This TCR beta chain comes out of a study of cytomegalovirus exposure and HLA in healthy donors. V lost 0 bases to trimming and J lost 4 bases, with 10 bases between them. The CDR3 is made up of 15 amino acids. Germline lookup yields CDR1 SGHRS and CDR2 YFSETQ. The assay was immunoSEQ multiplex PCR, and TCRdb's table has in-frame clones only and misses some. The repertoire includes 50,000 to 80,000 clones, 85% to 95% of them detected once, and roughly 6.3% sits in the top ten. The chain is built from TRBV5-1 and TRBJ2-2; the D is unclear. The TCR originated in a woman younger than 35 in good health and CMV-seropositive. The sequenced material came from PBMCs. The DNA of the CDR3 is TGCGCCAGCAGCTTGGACGACATCCTCACCGGGGAGCTGTTTTTT. Protein product: CASSLDDILTGELFF.